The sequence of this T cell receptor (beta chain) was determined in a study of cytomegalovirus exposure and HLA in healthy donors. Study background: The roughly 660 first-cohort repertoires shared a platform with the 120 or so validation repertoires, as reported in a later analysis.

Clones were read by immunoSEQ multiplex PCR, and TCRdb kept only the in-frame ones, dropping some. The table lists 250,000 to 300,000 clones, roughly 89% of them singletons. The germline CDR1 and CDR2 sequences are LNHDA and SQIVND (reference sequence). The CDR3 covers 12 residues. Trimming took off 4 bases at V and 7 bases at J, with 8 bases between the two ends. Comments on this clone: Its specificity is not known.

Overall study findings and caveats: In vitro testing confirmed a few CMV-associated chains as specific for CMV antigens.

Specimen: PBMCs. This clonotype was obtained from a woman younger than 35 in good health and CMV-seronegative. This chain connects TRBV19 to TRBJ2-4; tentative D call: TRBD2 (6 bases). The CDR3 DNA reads TGTGCCAGTAGTAAGGCGGGGAACATTCAGTACTTC. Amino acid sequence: CASSKAGNIQYF.